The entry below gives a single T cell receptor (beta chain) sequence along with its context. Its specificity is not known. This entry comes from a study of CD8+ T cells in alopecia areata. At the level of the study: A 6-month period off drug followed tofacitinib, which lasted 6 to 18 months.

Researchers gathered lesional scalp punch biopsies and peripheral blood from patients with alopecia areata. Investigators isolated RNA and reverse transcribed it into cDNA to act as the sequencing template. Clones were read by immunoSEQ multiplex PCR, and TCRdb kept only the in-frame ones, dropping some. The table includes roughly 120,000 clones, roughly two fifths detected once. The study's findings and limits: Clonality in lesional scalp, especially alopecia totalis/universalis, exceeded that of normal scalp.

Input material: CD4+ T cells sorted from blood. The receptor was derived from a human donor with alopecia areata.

In DNA form, the CDR3 reads TGTGCCAGCAGATCCCTGAACGAGCAGTACTTC. Its protein is CASRSLNEQYF. The chain employs TRBV28 and TRBJ2-7; D unresolved. V gave up 6 bases and J gave up 5 bases, with 8 bases separating them. The CDR3 is 11 amino acids. Per the germline V gene, CDR1 is MDHEN and CDR2 is SYDVKM.